These 31 T cell receptor beta chains share one sample of origin, sequenced in a study of PD-L1 blockade in urothelial cancer. Time point meaning: pretreatment peripheral blood. Sequencing used immunoSEQ multiplex PCR; TCRdb keeps in-frame clones, though not all of them. Of roughly 63,000 clones in the sample, roughly 76% were seen once. This sample comprised PBMCs, obtained around atezolizumab (anti-PD-L1) treatment. The receptors stem from a man aged 70-80 years with urothelial cancer.

The chain has TRBV4-2 and TRBJ2-5; 7 positions agree with TRBD2. The CDR3 is 14 residues long. Germline V gene sequence: CDR1 LGHNA, CDR2 YNFKEQ. V dropped 2 bases and J dropped 4; count of bases not matched to a gene: 4. The CDR3 DNA follows: TGTGCCAGCAGCCAAAATGGGGGGGGAGAGACCCAGTACTTC. Translated: CASSQNGGGETQYF.

The chain joins TRBV7-9 to TRBJ1-3; unclear D gene. Deletions cut 11 bases from V and 0 bases from J, with 11 bases between. CDR3 length equals 13 residues. Germline CDR1 SEHNR, CDR2 FQNEAQ (reference sequence). CDR3 sequence: CAYSPSSGNTIYF. CDR3 DNA: TGTGCCTACAGCCCCTCCTCTGGAAACACCATATATTTT.

This chain joins TRBV10-3 and TRBJ2-5; 7 bases are a match to TRBD2. CDR3 length: 14 residues. V was pared by 2 bases and J by 3 bases, with 3 bases of the junction left unmatched. The germline V gene encodes CDR1 ENHRY and CDR2 SYGVKD. CDR3 in DNA: TGTGCCATCAGTGAGCGCCTAGCGGAAGAGACCCAGTACTTC. Residues: CAISERLAEETQYF.

The chain joins TRBV6-1 to TRBJ1-1; a possible D gene is TRBD1 (6 bases). The germline CDR1 and CDR2 sequences are MNHNS and SASEGT. The CDR3 is 14 residues long. The V end was cut by 3 bases, the J end by 5 bases, with 13 bases between. The CDR3 coding sequence is TGTGCCAGCAGTGACCGGGGGGGCCGTACTGAAGCTTTCTTT. Its translation is CASSDRGGRTEAFF.

The chain uses TRBV6-5 and TRBJ2-2; D remains unclear. CDR3 length: 12 amino acids. Trimming took 5 bases from V and 7 from J, leaving 8 bases between them. Germline CDR1 is MNHEY and CDR2 is SVGAGI. CDR3: CASSLLVGELFF. CDR3 nucleotide sequence: TGTGCCAGCAGTCTTTTAGTCGGGGAGCTGTTTTTT.

The chain recombines TRBV6-5 with TRBJ2-5; 7 positions agree with TRBD1. CDR1 is MNHEY, CDR2 SVGAGI, per germline. The junction had 3 bases not matched to a gene; V was cut back by 6 bases and J by 2 bases. This CDR3 is 13 amino acids long. The DNA for the CDR3 is TGTGCCAGCAGCCGGACAGGTCAAGAGACCCAGTACTTC. It specifies CASSRTGQETQYF.

V gene TRBV6-6 combines with J gene TRBJ1-1; TRBD1 aligns across 9 bases. CDR3 length: 16 amino acids. CDR1 is MNHNY and CDR2 is SVGAGI in the germline V gene (reference sequence). V was pared by 2 bases and J by 4 bases, with 8 bases of the junction left unmatched. The CDR3 region has the DNA TGTGCCAGCAGTTACCCGGGACAGGGAAGGGGCACTGAAGCTTTCTTT. Its translation is CASSYPGQGRGTEAFF.

The V call is TRBV7-6, the J call TRBJ1-1; 8 bases match TRBD1. The CDR3 totals 15 residues. Per germline, CDR1 SGHVS and CDR2 FNYEAQ. Losses at the gene ends were 2 bases for V and 5 bases for J; bases not matched to a gene: 7. The CDR3 region has the DNA TGTGCCAGCAGCTTAACCCAGGGGGCGCGAACTGAAGCTTTCTTT. Amino acid sequence: CASSLTQGARTEAFF.

J is TRBJ2-7 and V is TRBV4-3, with D possibly being TRBD2 (5 bases). This CDR3 is built from 16 residues. Trimming removed 4 bases from V and 5 bases from J, with 21 bases in between. CDR1 LGHNA and CDR2 YSLEER come from the germline V gene. The CDR3 reads CASSRAGDLTRDEQYF. In nucleotides, the CDR3 is TGCGCCAGCAGCCGAGCAGGTGACCTTACGAGGGACGAGCAGTACTTC.

The J gene is TRBJ2-3, the V gene TRBV5-5; perhaps TRBD2 as D (6 bases). The germline V gene has CDR1 SGHKS and CDR2 YYEKEE (reference sequence). With 2 bases removed from V and 6 bases from J, the gap between germline ends came to 16 bases. The CDR3 runs to 15 residues. The chain's CDR3 is CASSFGGFFADTQYF. The CDR3 DNA is TGTGCCAGCAGCTTCGGGGGATTCTTCGCGGATACGCAGTATTTT.

The chain combines TRBV5-6 with TRBJ2-2, with 9 bases fitting TRBD1. Trimming cost V 2 bases and J 5 bases; bases outside gene matches: 7. The CDR3 totals 16 residues. CDR1 and CDR2 (germline): SGHDT, YYEEEE. The CDR3 loop is CASSFMDRGHTGELFF. In DNA form, the CDR3 reads TGTGCCAGCAGCTTTATGGACAGGGGACATACCGGGGAGCTGTTTTTT.

CDR3 DNA: TGTGCCAGCAGCTTACTTGCAGGGGGAACTGAAGCTTTCTTT. Translating gives CASSLLAGGTEAFF. This chain connects TRBV7-2 to TRBJ1-1, with 7 positions matching TRBD1. Losses at the gene ends were 2 bases for V and 5 bases for J; bases not matched to a gene: 5. Germline V gene lookup returns CDR1 SGHTA and CDR2 FQGNSA. This CDR3 is built from 14 residues.

This rearrangement joins TRBV6-5 to TRBJ2-7; 11 nucleotides agree with TRBD2. V lost 10 bases and J lost 4; bases outside the gene matches: 6. The germline V gene has CDR1 MNHEY and CDR2 SVGAGI. This CDR3 region has 13 residues. The CDR3 spells CATSSGGTYEQYF. CDR3 bases: TGTGCCACCTCTAGCGGGGGGACTTACGAGCAGTACTTC.

In nucleotides, the CDR3 is TGTGCCAGTGGACTAGCGGCTAGCACAGATACGCAGTATTTT. Encoded protein: CASGLAASTDTQYF. The chain combines TRBV11-3 with TRBJ2-3, with TRBD2 identical over 10 bases. The germline gives CDR1 SGHNT, CDR2 YENEEA. The CDR3 runs to 14 residues. Germline trimming cut 9 bases from V and 0 bases from J; bases unmatched to any gene: 3.

The chain has TRBV5-1 and TRBJ1-6, with D tentatively TRBD1 (5 bases). The CDR3 length is 15 residues. CDR1 is SGHRS and CDR2 is YFSETQ in the germline V gene. Trimming removed 0 bases from V and 7 bases from J, with 11 bases in between. In DNA, the CDR3 is TGCGCCAGCAGCTTGGTGCCAGGGAAGAATTCACCCCTCCACTTT. Protein sequence: CASSLVPGKNSPLHF.

The rearrangement joins TRBV18 to TRBJ2-7, with 9 positions matching TRBD2. The CDR3 is 16 amino acids. Germline CDR1 is KGHSH and CDR2 is LQKENI. The trim removed 5 bases at V and 0 bases at J, leaving 8 bases unmatched. DNA for the CDR3: TGTGCCAGCTCAGGAGGCAGCGGGGGGCTCTCCTACGAGCAGTACTTC. Residues: CASSGGSGGLSYEQYF.

J is TRBJ2-1 and V is TRBV7-2; 11 bases agree with TRBD1. Looked up from germline, CDR1 is SGHTA and CDR2 is FQGNSA. This CDR3 contains 15 residues. V gave up 3 bases and J gave up 7 bases; unmatched junction bases: 5. DNA of the CDR3: TGTGCCAGCAGCTTGGACAGGGGGCTAGGGAATGAGCAGTTCTTC. Its protein product is CASSLDRGLGNEQFF.

The chain uses TRBV9 and TRBJ2-1; TRBD2 matches 11 bases. CDR1 is SGDLS, CDR2 YYNGEE, per germline. The junction had 12 bases not matched to a gene; V was cut back by 3 bases and J by 7 bases. CDR3 length: 17 residues. The CDR3 coding sequence is TGTGCCAGCAGCGGGCCCCCACTAGCGGGAGCCAGTAATGAGCAGTTCTTC. It encodes CASSGPPLAGASNEQFF.

This CDR3 reads CASSPNQGARNTEAFF. As DNA, the CDR3 is TGTGCCAGCTCACCTAATCAGGGGGCGAGGAACACTGAAGCTTTCTTT. This rearrangement joins TRBV18 to TRBJ1-1; TRBD1 matches at 8 bases. In germline, CDR1 is KGHSH, CDR2 LQKENI. J lost 1 base, V lost 3 bases, and 7 bases had no gene match. The CDR3 loop spans 16 amino acids.

This chain uses TRBV6-1 with TRBJ2-7; 8 bases are shared with TRBD1. Germline CDR1 and CDR2: MNHNS and SASEGT. J gave up 5 bases and V 7 bases, and 10 bases lay outside the gene matches. This CDR3 is built from 14 residues. The CDR3 loop reads CASNTGTGIDEQYF. The CDR3 DNA reads TGTGCCAGCAACACCGGGACAGGCATTGACGAGCAGTACTTC.

The V gene is TRBV7-2, the J gene TRBJ1-5, with D tentatively TRBD1 (5 bases). Germline V gene sequence: CDR1 SGHTA, CDR2 FQGNSA. There are 15 residues in the CDR3. The germline V and J ends were trimmed by 6 bases and 0 bases, with 12 bases remaining between them. The CDR3 region has the DNA TGTGCCAGCAGGGGCGGGGGGGGTAGCAATCAGCCCCAGCATTTT. It encodes CASRGGGGSNQPQHF. The whole variable domain, remainder taken from reference TRBV7-2 and TRBJ1-5, is GAGVSQSPSNKVTEKGKDVELRCDPISGHTALYWYRQSLGQGLEFLIYFQGNSAPDKSGLPSDRFSAERTGGSVSTLTIQRTQQEDSAVYLCASRGGGGSNQPQHFGDGTRLSIL.

The genes are TRBV5-1 and TRBJ2-1; perhaps TRBD2 as D (5 bases). The V end was cut by 4 bases, the J end by 1 base, with 12 bases between. This CDR3 has 15 residues. The germline CDR1 and CDR2 sequences are SGHRS and YFSETQ. CDR3 protein: CASSPRGGSYNEQFF. In DNA form, the CDR3 reads TGCGCCAGCAGCCCCCGTGGAGGTTCCTACAATGAGCAGTTCTTC.

V gene TRBV5-1 combines with J gene TRBJ2-1; 11 bases are shared with TRBD2. V was clipped by 0 bases and J by 5 bases; unmatched bases: 1. CDR1 is SGHRS and CDR2 is YFSETQ in the germline V gene. The CDR3 runs 15 residues. CDR3 protein: CASSLVLAGDNEQFF. In DNA, the CDR3 is TGCGCCAGCAGCTTGGTACTAGCGGGAGACAATGAGCAGTTCTTC.

This clone was counted once. The chain links TRBV5-6 to TRBJ1-2; 8 bases match TRBD1. V trimming: 5 bases; J trimming: 0 bases; junction bases outside the gene matches: 3. From germline, CDR1 is SGHDT and CDR2 YYEEEE. This CDR3 spans 14 amino acids. Here the CDR3 reads CASRGQAANYGYTF. Written as DNA, the CDR3 is TGTGCCAGCAGGGGACAGGCCGCTAACTATGGCTACACCTTC.

The V and J genes are TRBV4-2 and TRBJ2-1; the match to TRBD2 covers 8 bases. The CDR3 contains 17 residues. Trimming at V came to 0 bases and at J to 5 bases, leaving 9 bases not matched to a gene. Germline CDR1 reads LGHNA; CDR2 reads YNFKEQ. CDR3 amino acids: CASSQEVSGGGNNEQFF. Here the CDR3 DNA reads TGTGCCAGCAGCCAAGAAGTGTCGGGGGGGGGAAACAATGAGCAGTTCTTC.

The chain is built from TRBV29-1 and TRBJ1-1, with D unclear. Germline V gene sequence: CDR1 SQVTM, CDR2 ANQGSEA. This CDR3 spans 10 amino acids. V was cut by 4 bases and J by 5 bases, with 5 bases left in between. CDR3 nucleotides: TGCAGCGTTGTACAAACTGAAGCTTTCTTT. It is translated as CSVVQTEAFF.

The genes are TRBV29-1 and TRBJ2-3; 9 nucleotides align to TRBD2. CDR3 length equals 16 residues. V dropped 4 bases and J dropped 4; count of bases not matched to a gene: 12. Per the germline V gene, CDR1 is SQVTM and CDR2 is ANQGSEA. CDR3 protein: CSVGNIAGEASDTQYF. CDR3 nucleotides: TGCAGCGTTGGTAACATAGCGGGAGAGGCATCAGATACGCAGTATTTT.

The chain links TRBV10-2 to TRBJ2-1, with a weak D call TRBD1 (5 bases). Trimming pared 2 bases from V and 2 bases from J, leaving 10 bases between. Germline-derived CDR1 and CDR2 are WSHSY and SAAADI. The CDR3 consists of 15 residues. The CDR3: CASSEGATTYNEQFF. DNA of the CDR3: TGCGCCAGCAGTGAGGGGGCTACAACCTACAATGAGCAGTTCTTC.

This clone was recorded only once. The CDR3 DNA reads TGTGCCAGCAGCGCGACAGGGGGCTATGAGACCCAGTACTTC. Protein: CASSATGGYETQYF. V is TRBV11-1 and J is TRBJ2-5, with 10 bases identical to TRBD1. This CDR3 contains 14 residues. The germline V gene encodes CDR1 SGHAT and CDR2 FQDESV (reference sequence). The J segment lost 5 bases and the V segment lost 5 bases, leaving 5 bases of the junction unmatched.

The chain carries TRBV19 and TRBJ2-3; 10 nucleotides align to TRBD1. The CDR3 has 16 residues. V dropped 3 bases and J dropped 4; count of bases not matched to a gene: 7. The germline gives CDR1 LNHDA, CDR2 SQIVND (reference sequence). The CDR3 nucleotides are TGTGCCAGTAGTATGTCCGGGACAGGGGAGGCAGATACGCAGTATTTT. Translation: CASSMSGTGEADTQYF.

The chain carries TRBV19 and TRBJ1-5; possibly TRBD1 for D (6 bases). This CDR3 comprises 14 residues. V dropped 4 bases and J dropped 3 bases, with 10 bases sitting between them. CDR1 is LNHDA and CDR2 is SQIVND in the germline V gene (reference sequence). CDR3 nucleotides: TGTGCCAGTAGTAAAACAGGGAACAATCAGCCCCAGCATTTT. It is translated as CASSKTGNNQPQHF. The full variable domain, completed using reference TRBV19 and TRBJ1-5, is DGGITQSPKYLFRKEGQNVTLSCEQNLNHDAMYWYRQDPGQGLRLIYYSQIVNDFQKGDIAEGYSVSREKKESFPLTVTSAQKNPTAFYLCASSKTGNNQPQHFGDGTRLSIL.